This T cell receptor (beta chain) was obtained from a study of blood T cell repertoires in COVID-19. About the research overall: The samples span acute and convalescent COVID-19 from the United States, Italy and Spain.

In the original processing: Reference gene primers were amplified, and this amplification served to estimate nucleated cell counts. The table came from immunoSEQ multiplex PCR; TCRdb's copy has only in-frame clones and leaves some out. The DNA was the basis for D and trimming; V, J and clone size are from that table. Among under 250,000 clones listed, 85% to 95% were seen once. CDR1 is KGHSH, CDR2 LQKENI, per germline. The CDR3 runs 19 residues. Trimming cost V 5 bases and J 1 base, with 26 bases left between them. The Seattle patients, enrolled during active infection, were followed longitudinally. Material: peripheral blood. This TCR was sampled from a young man with COVID-19, enrolled during active disease. The chain employs TRBV18 and TRBJ1-1; D is possibly TRBD1 (6 bases). The CDR3 protein is CASSTPPAGAGVWNTEAFF. The DNA of the CDR3 is TGTGCCAGCTCAACTCCTCCCGCGGGGGCAGGTGTCTGGAACACTGAAGCTTTCTTT.